This paragraph reports one TCR beta chain. Produced via immunoSEQ multiplex PCR; TCRdb's table is partial and in-frame only. The data show 50,000 or so clones, with roughly 88% seen just once and 2.6% held by the top ten. Germline CDR1 is SNHLY and CDR2 is FYNNEI. Trimming removed 5 bases at V and 7 bases at J, with 14 bases between. This CDR3 is built from 13 residues. The record originates from a study of OX40 agonist ivuxolimab in advanced cancers. This rearrangement joins TRBV2 to TRBJ1-2; possible D gene TRBD1, 5 bases. Sequenced here: CD4+ or CD8+ T cells sorted from blood, sampled in a trial of the OX40 agonist ivuxolimab. The receptor comes from an adult with an advanced solid tumor such as melanoma, head and neck, liver or kidney cancer. This CDR3 is CASSLSGPSGYTF. In DNA form, the CDR3 reads TGTGCCAGCAGTCTATCAGGGCCCAGTGGCTACACCTTC.